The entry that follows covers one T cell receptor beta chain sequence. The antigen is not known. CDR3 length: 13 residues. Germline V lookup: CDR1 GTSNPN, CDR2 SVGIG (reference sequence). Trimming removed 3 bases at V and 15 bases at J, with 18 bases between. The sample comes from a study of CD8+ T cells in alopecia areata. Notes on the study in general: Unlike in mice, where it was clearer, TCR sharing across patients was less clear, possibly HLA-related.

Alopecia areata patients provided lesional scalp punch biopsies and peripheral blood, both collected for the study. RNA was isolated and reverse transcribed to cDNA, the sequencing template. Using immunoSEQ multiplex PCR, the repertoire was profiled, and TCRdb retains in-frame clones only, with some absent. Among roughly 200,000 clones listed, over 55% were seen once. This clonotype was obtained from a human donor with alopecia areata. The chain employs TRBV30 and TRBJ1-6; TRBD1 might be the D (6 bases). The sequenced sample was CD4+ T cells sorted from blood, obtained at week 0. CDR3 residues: CAWRNLQGYHLHF. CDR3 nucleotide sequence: TGTGCCTGGAGGAATCTACAGGGTTATCACCTCCACTTT.